This paragraph reports one T cell receptor (beta chain). The target antigen is unknown. This sample is drawn from a study of OX40 agonist ivuxolimab in advanced cancers. Across the study: Administration of intravenous ivuxolimab to patients occurred every 2 weeks at 0.01 to 10 mg/kg. The dose-escalation cohort had hepatocellular carcinoma, melanoma, renal cell or head and neck cancer.

V was trimmed by 3 bases and J by 4 bases, leaving 4 bases between them. The CDR3 is 12 amino acids. Germline values: CDR1 MNHEY, CDR2 SVGAGI. Study-level findings and limits: Clonal expansion from baseline to week 6 occurred in both CD4+ and CD8+ T cells.

Produced via immunoSEQ multiplex PCR; TCRdb's table is partial and in-frame only. In the table there are around 35,000 clones, more than 65% of which are singletons. This receptor was identified in an adult with an advanced solid tumor such as melanoma, head and neck, liver or kidney cancer. The chain carries TRBV6-5 and TRBJ2-1; D gene unclear. This sample comprised CD4+ or CD8+ T cells sorted from blood, obtained in a trial of the OX40 agonist ivuxolimab. Written as DNA, the CDR3 is TGTGCCAGCAGTTATACTTACAATGAGCAGTTCTTC. Translation: CASSYTYNEQFF.